A single sample is the source of the 3 T cell receptor beta chains below, sequenced in a study of cytomegalovirus exposure and HLA in healthy donors listed by TCRdb under 2017. Libraries were made using the immunoSEQ multiplex PCR assay. For the multiplex PCR, a mixture combining 60 forward primers for TCR Vbeta segments and 13 reverse primers for TCR Jbeta segments was used. TCRdb mirrors the immuneACCESS table, restricted to in-frame sequences. Some clones are absent from its copies; in checked studies, under half trace to an unresolved V gene, and the reason for the others is unknown. The sample has about 160,000 clones on record, 79% of them singletons. 2.1% of the sample rests with the top ten. Sequences were obtained from PBMCs. The receptors shown here come from a middle-aged man in good health and CMV-seronegative.

This clone has only one observation. The V call is TRBV7-2, the J call TRBJ2-5; 8 bases line up with TRBD2. The J call is in doubt because the DNA end fits TRBJ2-7 better. Germline CDR1 reads SGHTA; CDR2 reads FQGNSA. This CDR3 has 15 residues. As DNA, the CDR3 is TGTGCCAGCAGCTTTAACAGCGGGAGCTCCTACGAGCAGTACTTC. It translates to CASSFNSGSSYEQYF.

CDR3 DNA: TGTGCCAGCAGCTTACTAGCGGGGACCGGGGAGCTGTTTTTT. It encodes CASSLLAGTGELFF. The chain carries TRBV7-6 and TRBJ2-2; 9 bases are a match to TRBD2. This CDR3 spans 14 amino acids. Germline V gene lookup returns CDR1 SGHVS and CDR2 FNYEAQ. The trim removed 2 bases at V and 5 bases at J, leaving 0 bases unmatched. The entire variable domain, with the rest obtained from reference TRBV7-6 and TRBJ2-2, is as follows: GAGVSQSPRYKVTKRGQDVALRCDPISGHVSLYWYRQALGQGPEFLTYFNYEAQQDKSGLPNDRFSAERPEGSISTLTIQRTEQRDSAMYRCASSLLAGTGELFFGEGSRLTVL.

CDR3 amino acids: CASSSVRTAARDEQFF. CDR3 coding DNA: TGCGCCAGCAGCTCCGTTAGGACTGCGGCTAGAGATGAGCAGTTCTTC. V and J are TRBV5-1 and TRBJ2-1; D is possibly TRBD2 (5 bases). V was cut by 3 bases and J by 8 bases, with 21 bases left in between. Germline V gene sequence: CDR1 SGHRS, CDR2 YFSETQ. The CDR3 extends over 16 amino acids.